This T cell receptor (beta chain) was retrieved from a study of OX40 agonist ivuxolimab in advanced cancers. Study observations and caveats: More expanded clones were seen, on average, in CD8+ T cells than in CD4+.

Patients were ruled out by autoimmune disease history or systemic immunosuppression. With baseline, cycle 4 day 1, and cycle 7 day 1 as timepoints, blood was sampled. A note on this clone: Its cognate antigen is unknown.

After removal of 2 bases from V and 4 bases from J, the junction contained 6 bases not matched to a gene. The CDR3 runs to 16 residues. Germline CDR1 and CDR2: MNHEY and SVGAGI. Profiled with immunoSEQ multiplex PCR; TCRdb holds only in-frame clones, not every one. This sample has about 100,000 clones, with about 91% found just once. This TCR derives from an adult with an advanced solid tumor such as melanoma, head and neck, liver or kidney cancer. V is TRBV6-5 and J is TRBJ2-1, with TRBD2 matching 9 bases. The input for sequencing was CD4+ or CD8+ T cells sorted from blood, taken in a trial of the OX40 agonist ivuxolimab. The CDR3: CASSYRAGGLYNEQFF. The CDR3 DNA follows: TGTGCCAGCAGTTACCGAGCGGGAGGTCTATACAATGAGCAGTTCTTC.